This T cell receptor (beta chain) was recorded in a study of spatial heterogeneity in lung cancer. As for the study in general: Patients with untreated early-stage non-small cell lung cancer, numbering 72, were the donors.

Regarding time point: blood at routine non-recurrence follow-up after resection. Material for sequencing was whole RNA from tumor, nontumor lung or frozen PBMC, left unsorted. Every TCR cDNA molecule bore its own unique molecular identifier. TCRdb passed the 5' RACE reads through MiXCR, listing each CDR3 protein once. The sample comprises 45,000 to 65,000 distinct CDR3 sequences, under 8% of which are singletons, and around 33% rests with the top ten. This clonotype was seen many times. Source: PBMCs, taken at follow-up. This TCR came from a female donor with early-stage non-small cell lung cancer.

CDR3 DNA sequence: TGTGCGAGCGGTAGGGGTTCCACGAGCGAGCAGTACTTC. It translates to CASGRGSTSEQYF. This chain links TRBV3-1 with TRBJ2-7; D possibly uses TRBD1 or TRBD2 (5 bases each). The length of the CDR3 is 13 residues. The germline gives CDR1 LGHDT, CDR2 YNNKEL (reference sequence).